Below are 27 T cell receptor beta chains sequenced from a single sample in a study of tumour-infiltrating T cells in Burkitt lymphoma. Profiling relied on immunoSEQ multiplex PCR, and the TCRdb table lists in-frame clones only, not all of them. The sample lists 15,000 or so clones, 30% seen once, with 6.2% in the top ten. The sequencing input was tumor tissue. These receptors came from a human donor with diffuse large B-cell lymphoma.

The chain employs TRBV11-2 and TRBJ2-2; no clear D. This CDR3 region has 15 residues. V dropped 0 bases and J dropped 3 bases, with 8 bases sitting between them. Germline-derived CDR1 and CDR2 are SGHAT and FQNNGV. The CDR3: CASSLDLDYTGELFF. CDR3 DNA: TGTGCCAGCAGCTTAGATCTGGATTACACCGGGGAGCTGTTTTTT.

This clone was seen a handful of times. J is TRBJ1-5 and V is TRBV28, with D maybe TRBD1 (5 bases). The CDR3 length is 15 residues. Germline CDR1 and CDR2: MDHEN and SYDVKM. The V end lost 1 base, the J end lost 2 bases, and 9 bases lay between the germline ends. The CDR3 loop reads CASSLSGGGNQPQHF. CDR3 nucleotides: TGTGCCAGCAGTTTATCAGGAGGGGGCAATCAGCCCCAGCATTTT.

This clone occurred a few times. Within the sample, other DNA sequences also encode this same CDR3. The gene calls are TRBV29-1 and TRBJ1-1; D perhaps matches TRBD1 (5 bases). The CDR3 totals 11 residues. Trimming removed 8 bases at V and 5 bases at J, with 12 bases between. Germline V CDR1 and CDR2: SQVTM, ANQGSEA. CDR3 sequence: CSSGGGTEAFF. In DNA form, the CDR3 reads TGCAGCTCCGGCGGGGGTACTGAAGCTTTCTTT. Drawing the rest from reference TRBV29-1 and TRBJ1-1, the complete variable domain is SAVISQKPSRDICQRGTSLTIQCQVDSQVTMMFWYRQQPGQSLTLIATANQGSEATYESGFVIDKFPISRPNLTFSTLTVSNMSPEDSSIYLCSSGGGTEAFFGQGTRLTVV.

J is TRBJ2-3 and V is TRBV13; 7 bases match TRBD1. The CDR3 runs to 13 residues. Per germline, CDR1 PRHDT and CDR2 FYEKMQ (reference sequence). The V segment lost 5 bases and the J segment 4 bases; nucleotides outside the gene matches: 3. CDR3 loop: CASSNQGADTQYF. The DNA for the CDR3 is TGTGCCAGCAGCAATCAGGGGGCAGATACGCAGTATTTT.

V and J are TRBV9 and TRBJ2-1, with 12 nucleotides matching TRBD2. Germline V gene data show CDR1 as SGDLS and CDR2 as YYNGEE. With 5 bases clipped from V and 9 bases from J, the junction kept 18 bases outside the gene matches. This CDR3 has 18 residues. CDR3 sequence reads: CASSYRSPGLAGLGEQFF. Written as DNA, the CDR3 is TGTGCCAGCAGTTACAGGTCACCGGGACTAGCGGGCCTAGGTGAGCAGTTCTTC.

This clone was picked up one time. The genes are TRBV7-9 and TRBJ1-4; 8 bases are shared with TRBD1. The J segment lost 4 bases and the V segment lost 1 base, leaving 2 bases of the junction unmatched. The length of the CDR3 is 15 residues. The V gene's germline CDR1 is SEHNR and CDR2 FQNEAQ (reference sequence). Here the CDR3 DNA reads TGTGCCAGCAGCTTAGGACAGGGGCTTAATGAAAAACTGTTTTTT. Translating gives CASSLGQGLNEKLFF. Variable domain in full (rest from reference TRBV7-9 and TRBJ1-4): DTGVSQNPRHKITKRGQNVTFRCDPISEHNRLYWYRQTLGQGPEFLTYFQNEAQLEKSRLLSDRFSAERPKGSFSTLEIQRTEQGDSAMYLCASSLGQGLNEKLFFGSGTQLSVL.

This CDR3 reads CASSFGTSGHTDTQYF. Written as DNA, the CDR3 is TGTGCCAGCAGTTTTGGGACTAGCGGACACACAGATACGCAGTATTTT. The chain couples TRBV28 to TRBJ2-3; 11 bases fit TRBD2. There are 16 residues in the CDR3. The V gene end was trimmed by 3 bases and the J gene end by 2 bases; junction bases not matched to a gene: 4. Per germline, CDR1 MDHEN and CDR2 SYDVKM.

The rearrangement joins TRBV10-3 to TRBJ2-7, with 7 bases that match TRBD2. The CDR3 is 22 amino acids. The germline gives CDR1 ENHRY, CDR2 SYGVKD. V was clipped by 4 bases and J by 2 bases; unmatched bases: 29. CDR3 in amino acids: CAISAYAGAPPTSVVLPYEQYF. Written as DNA, the CDR3 is TGTGCCATCAGTGCCTACGCGGGAGCACCCCCCACCAGCGTGGTTCTCCCCTACGAGCAGTACTTC.

There are a few counts of this clone. The J gene is TRBJ2-2, the V gene TRBV7-9; D is unclear. Trimming pared 5 bases from V and 4 bases from J, leaving 8 bases between. The germline CDR1 and CDR2 sequences are SEHNR and FQNEAQ (reference sequence). The CDR3 runs 13 residues. CDR3 sequence reads: CASSPQSTGELFF. In DNA form, the CDR3 reads TGTGCCAGCAGCCCACAGAGCACCGGGGAGCTGTTTTTT.

This clone was recorded a few times. The DNA for the CDR3 is TGCGCCAGCAGTTCAGGGGTCACCGGGGAGCTGTTTTTT. This gives the protein CASSSGVTGELFF. The V gene is TRBV5-1, the J gene TRBJ2-2; D possibly corresponds to TRBD1 (6 bases). Looked up from germline, CDR1 is SGHRS and CDR2 is YFSETQ. Trimming took off 5 bases at V and 4 bases at J, with 9 bases between the two ends. The CDR3 spans 13 residues.

The DNA of the CDR3 is TGTGCCAGCAGCTTCCGCGGGCAGGAGAACACTGAAGCTTTCTTT. It is translated as CASSFRGQENTEAFF. This sequence joins TRBV7-9 and TRBJ1-1; unclear D gene. CDR3 size: 15 residues. Between the trimmed V and J ends, which lost 3 bases and 1 base, there was a span of 12 bases. The germline V gene has CDR1 SEHNR and CDR2 FQNEAQ (reference sequence).

The chain has TRBV19 and TRBJ2-5; possibly TRBD1 for D (6 bases). The V end lost 3 bases, the J end lost 1 base, and 12 bases lay between the germline ends. The germline CDR1 and CDR2 sequences are LNHDA and SQIVND (reference sequence). This CDR3 has 15 residues. This chain's CDR3 is CASSIGPGAQETQYF. The CDR3 DNA is TGTGCCAGTAGTATCGGGCCAGGGGCCCAAGAGACCCAGTACTTC.

There are a few counts of this clone. The chain uses TRBV9 and TRBJ2-1, with no clear D. Trimming left V 0 bases short and J 5 bases short, with 15 bases between. CDR1 and CDR2 (germline): SGDLS, YYNGEE. This CDR3 contains 16 residues. The CDR3 DNA reads TGTGCCAGCAGCGTAGCCCCCCTGAGAACTGACAATGAGCAGTTCTTC. Its protein product is CASSVAPLRTDNEQFF.

In this sample, this clone turned up a few times. The rearrangement joins TRBV18 to TRBJ2-2; 9 bases match TRBD2. Per germline, CDR1 KGHSH and CDR2 LQKENI. The CDR3 has 17 residues. V gave up 0 bases and J gave up 5 bases; unmatched junction bases: 7. The CDR3 DNA is TGTGCCAGCTCACCACCTACAGGGACTAGCCGGACCGGGGAGCTGTTTTTT. Translated, it gives CASSPPTGTSRTGELFF.

Within the sample, this clone is medium-sized. The chain links TRBV9 to TRBJ2-7; TRBD2 is a possible D gene (6 bases). The CDR3 runs to 14 residues. The V gene lost 3 bases and the J gene lost 2 bases, with 12 bases spanning the gap. Germline assignment: CDR1 SGDLS and CDR2 YYNGEE. The chain's CDR3 is CASSAGTSAYEQYF. The CDR3 coding sequence is TGTGCCAGCAGCGCGGGGACTTCAGCCTACGAGCAGTACTTC.

The CDR3 bases are TGTGCCAGCAGCTCAGACAGGGTTGGGGAGCAGTACTTC. Its translation: CASSSDRVGEQYF. The chain combines TRBV7-7 with TRBJ2-7; 7 bases line up with TRBD1. Germline-derived CDR1 and CDR2 are SSHAT and FNYEAQ (reference sequence). This CDR3 contains 13 residues. V lost 4 bases, J lost 7 bases, and 7 bases stayed unmatched.

This chain uses TRBV29-1 with TRBJ1-2, with D perhaps TRBD1 (5 bases). This CDR3 contains 13 residues. Trimming removed 3 bases from V and 4 bases from J, with 12 bases in between. Per the germline V gene, CDR1 is SQVTM and CDR2 is ANQGSEA. CDR3 nucleotides: TGCAGCGTTGAGTATGGGACCTCCTATGGCTACACCTTC. Its translation is CSVEYGTSYGYTF.

This clone was observed a few times. The chain couples TRBV7-9 to TRBJ1-2, with TRBD1 matching over 7 bases. Germline V gives CDR1 SEHNR, CDR2 FQNEAQ (reference sequence). The CDR3 covers 17 residues. Trimming removed 4 bases from V and 0 bases from J; junction bases left unmatched: 11. The CDR3 bases are TGTGCCAGCAGCTCCTCCCTGGTAGGGACAGCTAACTATGGCTACACCTTC. Encoded protein: CASSSSLVGTANYGYTF.

The CDR3 loop is CSVVATPGYEQYF. CDR3 sequence (DNA): TGCAGCGTTGTAGCCACGCCGGGCTACGAGCAGTACTTC. The rearrangement uses TRBV29-1 and TRBJ2-7; no firm D call. The CDR3 is 13 amino acids. V lost 4 bases, J lost 3 bases, and 13 bases lay in between. Germline values: CDR1 SQVTM, CDR2 ANQGSEA.

The chain uses TRBV5-6 and TRBJ2-4; possibly TRBD2 for D (6 bases). The CDR3 has 16 amino acids. Germline V lookup: CDR1 SGHDT, CDR2 YYEEEE. V was cut by 0 bases and J by 0 bases, with 10 bases left in between. The CDR3: CASSLGSGLAKNIQYF. The CDR3, as DNA: TGTGCCAGCAGCTTGGGGAGCGGGCTAGCCAAAAACATTCAGTACTTC.

This clone turned up a few times. The chain joins TRBV18 to TRBJ1-2; 9 bases align to TRBD1. V lost 3 bases and J lost 8; bases outside the gene matches: 13. This CDR3 has 16 amino acids. Germline CDR1 reads KGHSH; CDR2 reads LQKENI. The CDR3 nucleotides are TGTGCCAGCTCACCCGAAGGACAGGGGTCCAGGGACGGCTACACCTTC. Protein product: CASSPEGQGSRDGYTF.

This clone appeared a few times. The V call is TRBV19, the J call TRBJ2-2; D is perhaps TRBD2 (5 bases). The CDR3 is 14 residues long. Germline loops: CDR1 LNHDA, CDR2 SQIVND (reference sequence). Trimming left V 3 bases short and J 6 bases short, with 11 bases between. CDR3 bases: TGTGCCAGTAGTATTGGGCCGGGGTCCGGGGAGCTGTTTTTT. It codes for CASSIGPGSGELFF.

The chain employs TRBV6-1 and TRBJ1-1, with 9 bases that match TRBD1. V was pared by 7 bases and J by 1 base, with 7 bases of the junction left unmatched. The germline gives CDR1 MNHNS, CDR2 SASEGT. The CDR3 contains 15 residues. The CDR3 protein is CASNLQGAGNTEAFF. The CDR3 DNA is TGTGCCAGCAATTTACAGGGGGCCGGGAACACTGAAGCTTTCTTT.

This rearrangement joins TRBV30 to TRBJ2-7, with D uncertain. CDR3 size: 12 residues. Germline CDR1 reads GTSNPN; CDR2 reads SVGIG (reference sequence). The V end lost 3 bases, the J end lost 7 bases, and 13 bases lay between the germline ends. The CDR3 reads CAWSTPGPEQYF. CDR3 bases: TGTGCCTGGAGCACTCCGGGTCCTGAGCAGTACTTC.

CDR3 DNA sequence: TGTGCCAGCCCTGTAGGCTCTCCGGGCACTGAAGCTTTCTTT. Translating it yields CASPVGSPGTEAFF. The genes are TRBV2 and TRBJ1-1; no definite D call. Germline CDR1 and CDR2: SNHLY and FYNNEI. With 8 bases removed from V and 4 bases from J, the gap between germline ends came to 17 bases. The CDR3 contains 14 residues. Full variable domain (missing parts from reference TRBV2 and TRBJ1-1): EPEVTQTPSHQVTQMGQEVILRCVPISNHLYFYWYRQILGQKVEFLVSFYNNEISEKSEIFDDQFSVERPDGSNFTLKIRSTKLEDSAMYFCASPVGSPGTEAFFGQGTRLTVV.

The chain couples TRBV7-2 to TRBJ2-7; 11 bases fit TRBD1. CDR1 is SGHTA, CDR2 FQGNSA, per germline. CDR3 size: 14 residues. The trim removed 5 bases at V and 3 bases at J, leaving 3 bases unmatched. CDR3 coding DNA: TGTGCCAGCAGCGCGGACAGGGGGCTCTACGAGCAGTACTTC. Translated: CASSADRGLYEQYF.

This chain's CDR3 is CASSPNRVGKNIQYF. DNA of the CDR3: TGTGCCAGCAGCCCTAACAGGGTGGGCAAAAACATTCAGTACTTC. The genes are TRBV7-9 and TRBJ2-4; D may be TRBD1 (6 bases). The CDR3 is 15 amino acids. The V end was cut by 5 bases, the J end by 3 bases, with 14 bases between. Germline CDR1 and CDR2: SEHNR and FQNEAQ (reference sequence).